This record looks at one T cell receptor beta chain sequence and its context. This sample was taken from a study of blood T cell repertoires in COVID-19. Study as a whole: COVID-19 samples collected from the United States, Italy and Spain covered acute and convalescent phases.

V lost 3 bases, J lost 6 bases, and 12 bases lay in between. The CDR3 consists of 14 residues. Germline CDR1 and CDR2: MDHEN and SYDVKM. Sequencing was performed with immunoSEQ multiplex PCR; in TCRdb, only in-frame clones are kept and a portion is missing. This table has roughly 72,000 clones, under 90% appearing once. Sequenced input: peripheral blood. The sequence was collected from a human donor in a cohort sampled during active COVID-19. The rearrangement uses TRBV28 and TRBJ1-5, with a weak D call TRBD1 (6 bases). The CDR3 is CASSFNRARQPQHF. The CDR3 DNA reads TGTGCCAGCAGTTTCAACAGGGCGCGTCAGCCCCAGCATTTT.